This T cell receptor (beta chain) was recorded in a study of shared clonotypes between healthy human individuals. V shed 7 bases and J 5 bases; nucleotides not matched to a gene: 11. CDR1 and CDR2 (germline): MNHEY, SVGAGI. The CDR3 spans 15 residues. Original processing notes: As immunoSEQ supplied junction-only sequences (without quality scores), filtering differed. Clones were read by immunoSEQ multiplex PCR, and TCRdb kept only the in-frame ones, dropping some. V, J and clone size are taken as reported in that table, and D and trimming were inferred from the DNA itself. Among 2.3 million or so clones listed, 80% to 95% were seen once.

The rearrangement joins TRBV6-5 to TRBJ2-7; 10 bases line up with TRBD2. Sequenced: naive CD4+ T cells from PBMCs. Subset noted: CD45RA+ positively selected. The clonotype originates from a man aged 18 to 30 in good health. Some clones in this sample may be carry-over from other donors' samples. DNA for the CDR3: TGTGCCAGCACTTCACTCATAGCGGGAGGAGACGAGCAGTACTTC. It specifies CASTSLIAGGDEQYF.